The rows below give T cell receptor beta chains drawn from one sample of a study of blood T cells in healthy people across ages. TCRdb used MiXCR to reprocess the 5' RACE reads, holding one entry per CDR3 protein. The sample holds 1.5 million to 2 million distinct CDR3 sequences, roughly 32% seen once. Sample: blood. These receptors all stem from a woman aged 25 to 39 in good health. CDR3s include the opening cysteine and the closing phenylalanine or tryptophan. D genes are given only for firm matches. Only part of the rows carry a size: once, few, many, or a class if the clone is expanded.

cdr3_nt: TGTGCCAGCAGCTTACGCCCATTAAGCGGATCCTACGAGCAGTACTTC
cdr3_aa: CASSLRPLSGSYEQYF
v_call: TRBV7-8
d_call: NA
j_call: TRBJ2-7
clone_size: NA

cdr3_nt: TGTGCCAGCACCAAGGACCGGGACTGGGACAATGAGCAGTTCTTC
cdr3_aa: CASTKDRDWDNEQFF
v_call: TRBV7-9
d_call: NA
j_call: TRBJ2-1
clone_size: few

cdr3_nt: TGTGCCAGCAGCTTAGACTCCCTCTCTGAAGCTTTCTTT
cdr3_aa: CASSLDSLSEAFF
v_call: TRBV7-8
d_call: NA
j_call: TRBJ1-1
clone_size: NA

cdr3_nt: TGTGCCACCAGCAGTCTATACAATGAGCAGTTCTTC
cdr3_aa: CATSSLYNEQFF
v_call: TRBV15
d_call: NA
j_call: TRBJ2-1
clone_size: few

cdr3_nt: TGTGCCAGCAGGTCCACCGGGACAGATTACGAGCAGTACTTC
cdr3_aa: CASRSTGTDYEQYF
v_call: TRBV7-9
d_call: TRBD1
j_call: TRBJ2-7
clone_size: few

cdr3_nt: TGTGCCATCGATCGGACACAACGGGGATCCTATGGCTACACCTTC
cdr3_aa: CAIDRTQRGSYGYTF
v_call: TRBV10-3
d_call: NA
j_call: TRBJ1-2
clone_size: few

cdr3_nt: TGTGCCACCTGTAGCGGGAATACGCAGTATTTT
cdr3_aa: CATCSGNTQYF
v_call: TRBV12-3/TRBV12-4
d_call: TRBD2
j_call: TRBJ2-3
clone_size: NA

cdr3_nt: TGCGCCAGCAGCTTGGATTGGTGGGGGGGCCCGAGGAATGAGCAGTTCTTC
cdr3_aa: CASSLDWWGGPRNEQFF
v_call: TRBV5-1
d_call: NA
j_call: TRBJ2-1
clone_size: NA

cdr3_nt: TGTGCCAGCAGCCAAGAACAGGCTCTCTCTGGAAACACCATATATTTT
cdr3_aa: CASSQEQALSGNTIYF
v_call: TRBV4-2
d_call: NA
j_call: TRBJ1-3
clone_size: NA

cdr3_nt: TGCGCCAACAGCGCGGGACCTTTTGGGAAGACCCAGTACTTC
cdr3_aa: CANSAGPFGKTQYF
v_call: TRBV5-1
d_call: NA
j_call: TRBJ2-5
clone_size: NA

cdr3_nt: TGTGCCAGCAGCCAAGTCCTAGGTGGGGAGCAGTACTTC
cdr3_aa: CASSQVLGGEQYF
v_call: TRBV3-1
d_call: NA
j_call: TRBJ2-7
clone_size: NA

cdr3_nt: TGTGCCAGCGGCTTGGGCCTAGCGGGTGACTACGAGCAGTACTTC
cdr3_aa: CASGLGLAGDYEQYF
v_call: TRBV9
d_call: TRBD2
j_call: TRBJ2-7
clone_size: few